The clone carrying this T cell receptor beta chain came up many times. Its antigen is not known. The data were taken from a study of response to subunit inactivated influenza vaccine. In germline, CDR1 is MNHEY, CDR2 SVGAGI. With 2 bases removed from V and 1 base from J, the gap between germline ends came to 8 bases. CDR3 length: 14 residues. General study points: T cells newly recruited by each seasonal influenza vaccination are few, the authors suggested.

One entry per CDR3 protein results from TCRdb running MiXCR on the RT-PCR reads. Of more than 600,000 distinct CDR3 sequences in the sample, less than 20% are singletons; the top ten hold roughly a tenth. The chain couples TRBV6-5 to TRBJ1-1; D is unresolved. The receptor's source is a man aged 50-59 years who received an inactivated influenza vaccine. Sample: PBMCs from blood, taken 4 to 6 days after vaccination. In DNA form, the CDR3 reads TGTGCCAGCAGTTACAGGGCCCCGAACACTGAAGCTTTCTTT. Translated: CASSYRAPNTEAFF.